This entry lists 23 T cell receptor beta chains sequenced from one sample in a study of human T cells and chemical hapten exposure. From the RACE reads, TCRdb called clonotypes with MiXCR, one entry per CDR3 protein. The data show tens of thousands of distinct CDR3 sequences, with over 8.5% seen just once and roughly 1.5% held by the top ten. Time point described: patch test 3, about 24 weeks after DPC sensitization. Specified treatment: therapeutic diphenylcyclopropenone sensitization with weekly scalp DPC. The sequencing used whole blood, collected in connection with sensitization to the hapten diphenylcyclopropenone (DPC). The receptor source for this set is a woman between 45 and 65 years old with alopecia areata. Some clones in this sample may be carry-over from other donors' samples.

The chain joins TRBV28 to TRBJ2-6, with TRBD2 as a possible D gene (6 bases). Germline values: CDR1 MDHEN, CDR2 SYDVKM. V lost 7 bases, J lost 4 bases, and 11 bases lay in between. CDR3 length: 14 residues. CDR3 sequence reads: CASTEGPGANVLTF. The CDR3 region has the DNA TGTGCCAGCACGGAGGGCCCCGGGGCCAACGTCCTGACTTTC.

This clonotype was found many times. V usage is TRBV11-2 and J usage is TRBJ2-3; no definite D call. Germline-derived CDR1 and CDR2 are SGHAT and FQNNGV. CDR3 length: 13 amino acids. The V gene lost 6 bases and the J gene lost 4 bases, with 11 bases spanning the gap. In DNA, the CDR3 is TGTGCCAGCAGGCGCACTGGCGCAGATACGCAGTATTTT. Its translation: CASRRTGADTQYF.

The genes are TRBV19 and TRBJ1-5, with D perhaps matching TRBD1 (5 bases). Per the germline V gene, CDR1 is LNHDA and CDR2 is SQIVND (reference sequence). This CDR3 contains 13 residues. V shed 7 bases and J shed 6 bases, with 13 bases lying between them. CDR3: CASIDSRGQPQHF. The CDR3 DNA reads as TGTGCCAGTATTGACAGTCGGGGTCAGCCCCAGCATTTT.

This clonotype showed up many times. The chain employs TRBV12-3 or TRBV12-4 and TRBJ1-3; weak D call: TRBD1 (5 bases). This CDR3 comprises 16 residues. V lost 2 bases, J lost 1 base, and 12 bases lay in between. The CDR3 DNA reads TGTGCCAGCAGTTTATTCGGCAGGGCTTCTGGAAACACCATATATTTT. Its translation: CASSLFGRASGNTIYF.

This clonotype has a handful of counts. The gene calls are TRBV28 and TRBJ1-2; D gene ambiguous. Germline V gives CDR1 MDHEN, CDR2 SYDVKM. This CDR3 has 11 residues. V was shortened by 6 bases and J by 8 bases, with 10 bases between the two germline ends. The CDR3 sequence is CASRWESGYTF. The CDR3, as DNA: TGTGCCAGCAGGTGGGAGAGCGGCTACACCTTC.

The chain joins TRBV6-2 or TRBV6-3 to TRBJ1-1; 7 bases are shared with TRBD1. The CDR3 consists of 15 residues. Trimming took 7 bases from V and 0 from J; bases not matched to a gene: 8. Looked up from germline, CDR1 is MNHEY and CDR2 is SVGEGT. The DNA for the CDR3 is TGTGCCAGCAAGATGACAGGGACGTTGAACACTGAAGCTTTCTTT. Translation gives CASKMTGTLNTEAFF.

This chain links TRBV4-2 with TRBJ1-1; D perhaps matches TRBD1 (6 bases). Germline V CDR1 and CDR2: LGHNA, YNFKEQ. There are 14 residues in the CDR3. V gave up 4 bases and J gave up 10 bases, with 19 bases separating them. The CDR3 loop reads CASSPRTVPRGAFF. The CDR3 DNA is TGTGCCAGCAGCCCTCGGACAGTCCCTCGAGGAGCTTTCTTT.

In DNA, the CDR3 is TGTGCCAGCAGCCCCGACAGGTTCTACGAGCAGTACTTC. Protein sequence: CASSPDRFYEQYF. V usage is TRBV6-5 and J usage is TRBJ2-7; tentatively, D is TRBD1 (6 bases). Deletions cut 6 bases from V and 3 bases from J, with 12 bases between. CDR3 length: 13 residues. CDR1 and CDR2 from the germline V gene are MNHEY and SVGAGI.

This clonotype showed up just a few times. The J gene is TRBJ2-2, the V gene TRBV20-1, with D possibly TRBD2 on 6 matching bases. V was pared by 0 bases and J by 4 bases, with 21 bases between. The germline gives CDR1 DFQATT, CDR2 SNEGSKA (reference sequence). This CDR3 comprises 18 residues. As DNA, the CDR3 is TGCAGTGCTAGAGATCCTTTTGGGGCGGGAAGTGTCACCGGGGAGCTGTTTTTT. This translates into CSARDPFGAGSVTGELFF.

In its sample, this clonotype was seen many times. For the CDR3, the DNA is TGTGCCAGCAGCTTAGACGGAGTGGATGGCTACACCTTC. As protein: CASSLDGVDGYTF. V gene TRBV7-9 combines with J gene TRBJ1-2; D unclear. The V gene's germline CDR1 is SEHNR and CDR2 FQNEAQ (reference sequence). V lost 1 base to trimming and J lost 6 bases, with 9 bases between them. This CDR3 comprises 13 residues.

The table lists this clonotype with many counts. V usage is TRBV2 and J usage is TRBJ1-2; 9 positions agree with TRBD1. CDR1 is SNHLY and CDR2 is FYNNEI in the germline V gene. The CDR3 is 13 residues long. J gave up 4 bases and V 4 bases, and 1 base lay outside the gene matches. The CDR3 DNA sequence: TGTGCCAGCAGTGGGGACAGGGTCTATGGCTACACCTTC. Translation gives CASSGDRVYGYTF.

This chain uses TRBV18 with TRBJ2-7; D unclear. Germline CDR1 reads KGHSH; CDR2 reads LQKENI. There are 13 residues in the CDR3. Deletions cut 2 bases from V and 7 bases from J, with 12 bases between. CDR3 protein: CASSPGPDGEQYF. The CDR3 nucleotides are TGTGCCAGCTCACCAGGGCCAGACGGGGAGCAGTACTTC.

The chain is built from TRBV7-2 and TRBJ2-1; the D gene could be TRBD1 or TRBD2 (6 bases each). This CDR3 is 20 amino acids long. Trimming cost V 3 bases and J 0 bases, with 24 bases left between them. Germline loops: CDR1 SGHTA, CDR2 FQGNSA. The CDR3 DNA reads as TGTGCCAGCAGCTTCAGCCGGGGGCTTTTCGCTCCTAGCTCCTACAATGAGCAGTTCTTC. Translating gives CASSFSRGLFAPSSYNEQFF.

The gene calls are TRBV20-1 and TRBJ2-1; no firm D call. The CDR3 sequence is 15 residues long. The V and J ends lost 6 bases and 5 bases respectively, with 20 bases between them. Germline CDR1 DFQATT, CDR2 SNEGSKA (reference sequence). In nucleotides, the CDR3 is TGCAGTGCGTTCTACGGGTCTTGGGTCAACAATGAGCAGTTCTTC. This gives the protein CSAFYGSWVNNEQFF.

V gene TRBV12-3 or TRBV12-4 combines with J gene TRBJ2-7; TRBD1 or TRBD2 may be the D gene (5 bases each). With 6 bases removed from V and 0 bases from J, the gap between germline ends came to 15 bases. CDR3 size: 15 residues. As DNA, the CDR3 is TGTGCCAGCAGACCGGGGCGAACCCCCTCCTACGAGCAGTACTTC. Its protein is CASRPGRTPSYEQYF.

This clonotype has at least ten counts. The chain carries TRBV20-1 and TRBJ1-1; no clear D. Germline V gene lookup returns CDR1 DFQATT and CDR2 SNEGSKA (reference sequence). CDR3 length equals 14 residues. V lost 4 bases and J 5 bases, leaving 17 bases between the germline ends. CDR3 sequence: CSATRLTRRTEAFF. The CDR3 DNA reads as TGCAGTGCTACCCGACTGACGAGGAGGACTGAAGCTTTCTTT.

This clonotype was observed at least ten times. The rearrangement joins TRBV2 to TRBJ2-3; 7 bases map to TRBD2. Losses at the gene ends were 11 bases for V and 8 bases for J; bases not matched to a gene: 22. CDR1 SNHLY and CDR2 FYNNEI come from the germline V gene. The length of the CDR3 is 16 residues. The CDR3 is CACRLAPTSTGGTQYF. The CDR3 region has the DNA TGTGCCTGCCGGCTAGCTCCGACGTCAACGGGGGGTACGCAGTATTTT.

This clonotype was counted between two and nine times. J is TRBJ1-3 and V is TRBV7-2; D not certain. Trimming took off 5 bases at V and 2 bases at J, with 10 bases between the two ends. In germline, CDR1 is SGHTA, CDR2 FQGNSA. CDR3 length equals 14 residues. In DNA, the CDR3 is TGTGCCAGCAGCCTGGGTAATGCTGGAAACACCATATATTTT. Amino acid sequence: CASSLGNAGNTIYF.

This clonotype was detected only a few times. The chain links TRBV7-8 to TRBJ1-5; 8 bases are a match to TRBD1. The J segment lost 5 bases and the V segment lost 4 bases, leaving 1 base of the junction unmatched. The V gene's germline CDR1 is SGHVS and CDR2 FQNEAQ. The length of the CDR3 is 13 residues. The CDR3 nucleotides read TGTGCCAGCAGCTCGACAGGGGATCAGCCCCAGCATTTT. This translates into CASSSTGDQPQHF.

This clonotype was detected a few times. J is TRBJ1-5 and V is TRBV4-1; a possible D gene is TRBD1 (6 bases). Germline CDR1 reads MGHRA; CDR2 reads YSYEKL. The CDR3 runs 17 residues. V was trimmed by 0 bases and J by 4 bases, leaving 16 bases between them. DNA of the CDR3: TGCGCCAGCAGCCAAGATAGGAGGCGGACAGTAAATCAGCCCCAGCATTTT. Translating gives CASSQDRRRTVNQPQHF.

This rearrangement joins TRBV10-3 to TRBJ2-3; D not certain. The CDR3 consists of 12 residues. Trimming removed 4 bases from V and 2 bases from J, with 4 bases in between. Germline CDR1 ENHRY, CDR2 SYGVKD. CDR3 loop: CAISAATDTQYF. The CDR3, as DNA: TGTGCCATCAGTGCAGCCACAGATACGCAGTATTTT.

V and J are TRBV9 and TRBJ1-4, with D unclear. The CDR3 runs to 13 residues. V was shortened by 4 bases and J by 8 bases, with 12 bases between the two germline ends. Germline V lookup: CDR1 SGDLS, CDR2 YYNGEE. In DNA, the CDR3 is TGTGCCAGCAGCACAAGCCCTGGGGAAAAACTGTTTTTT. Translation gives CASSTSPGEKLFF.

The table lists this clonotype with many counts. The chain carries TRBV6-2 or TRBV6-3 and TRBJ1-1, with 8 positions matching TRBD1. V shed 6 bases, J shed 1 base, and the junction held 7 bases outside the gene matches. The CDR3 is made up of 15 amino acids. Germline V CDR1 and CDR2: MNHEY, SVGEGT. The CDR3 is CASREPRGPNTEAFF. The CDR3 DNA reads as TGTGCCAGCAGGGAGCCCAGGGGGCCGAACACTGAAGCTTTCTTT.